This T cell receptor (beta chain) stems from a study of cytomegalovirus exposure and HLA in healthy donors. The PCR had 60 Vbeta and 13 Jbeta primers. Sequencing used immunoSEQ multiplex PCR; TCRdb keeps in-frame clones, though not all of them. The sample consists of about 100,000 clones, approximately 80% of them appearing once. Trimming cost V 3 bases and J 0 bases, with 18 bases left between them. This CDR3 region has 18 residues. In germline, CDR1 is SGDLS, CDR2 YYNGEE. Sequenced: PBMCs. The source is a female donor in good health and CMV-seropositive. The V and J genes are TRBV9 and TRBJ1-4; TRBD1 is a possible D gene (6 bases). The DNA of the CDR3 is TGTGCCAGCAGCGCCCGAGGGACATTCGGTTCAACTAATGAAAAACTGTTTTTT. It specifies CASSARGTFGSTNEKLFF.